The sequence of this T cell receptor (beta chain) was determined in a study of control samples from healthy donors and cancer patients. Data came from immunoSEQ multiplex PCR; TCRdb stores just in-frame clones and leaves some out. Of 97,000 or so clones listed, just over 90% are singletons. Germline CDR1 reads MNHNY; CDR2 reads SVGAGI (reference sequence). Trimming removed 6 bases at V and 2 bases at J, with 15 bases between. The CDR3 has 15 residues. The chain is built from TRBV6-6 and TRBJ2-3; no reliable D call. The sample taken for sequencing was blood. This receptor was identified in a woman aged 18-29 years in good health. The CDR3 region has the DNA TGTGCCAGCAGCTGGGCCTCGGCCTCCACAGATACGCAGTATTTT. Translated: CASSWASASTDTQYF.